Presented here are 16 T cell receptor beta chains from one specimen sequenced in a study of T cell changes during pregnancy in multiple sclerosis. The repertoire was sequenced with immunoSEQ multiplex PCR; TCRdb's copy has only in-frame clones and lacks some. The repertoire holds roughly 35,000 clones, with about nine tenths as singletons. This specimen consisted of CD8+ T cells from peripheral blood mononuclear cells, obtained in the first trimester of pregnancy. The receptors were sampled from a female donor with multiple sclerosis, enrolled in a pregnancy study.

This chain links TRBV27 with TRBJ2-1, with D perhaps matching TRBD1 (5 bases). The CDR3 is 13 amino acids. CDR1 MNHEY and CDR2 SMNVEV come from the germline V gene (reference sequence). V was shortened by 6 bases and J by 8 bases, with 14 bases between the two germline ends. The CDR3 region has the DNA TGTGCCAGCAGGGGGCTCTACTTGGATGAGCAGTTCTTC. This translates into CASRGLYLDEQFF.

CDR3: CASSFGTGSTDTQYF. CDR3 coding DNA: TGTGCCAGCAGTTTCGGGACAGGAAGCACAGATACGCAGTATTTT. V gene TRBV27 combines with J gene TRBJ2-3; TRBD1 matches at 8 bases. The CDR3 spans 15 residues. The germline CDR1 and CDR2 sequences are MNHEY and SMNVEV (reference sequence). Trimming cost V 3 bases and J 0 bases; bases outside gene matches: 2.

Remarks on this clone: This may come from a read error, since a much larger clone is one base off. This sequence joins TRBV13 and TRBJ2-7, with a tentative D call TRBD2 (6 bases). The V end lost 3 bases, the J end lost 0 bases, and 6 bases lay between the germline ends. From germline, CDR1 is PRHDT and CDR2 FYEKMQ (reference sequence). The CDR3 consists of 13 residues. In DNA form, the CDR3 reads TGTGCCAGCAGCTTCGGGAGCTCCTACGAGCAGTACTTC. Translated, it gives CASSFGSSYEQYF.

This rearrangement joins TRBV19 to TRBJ2-2; 7 nucleotides match TRBD2. The CDR3 has 16 amino acids. Germline trimming cut 3 bases from V and 2 bases from J; bases unmatched to any gene: 6. Germline V lookup: CDR1 LNHDA, CDR2 SQIVND (reference sequence). The CDR3: CASSILGGSNTGELFF. CDR3 nucleotides: TGTGCCAGTAGTATTCTGGGAGGGAGTAACACCGGGGAGCTGTTTTTT.

The chain uses TRBV5-1 and TRBJ2-7, with 10 bases matching TRBD2. Germline V CDR1 and CDR2: SGHRS, YFSETQ. Losses at the gene ends were 4 bases for V and 0 bases for J; bases not matched to a gene: 10. There are 17 residues in the CDR3. This CDR3 reads CASSHYETSGNSYEQYF. CDR3 in DNA: TGCGCCAGCAGCCACTATGAAACTAGCGGGAACTCCTACGAGCAGTACTTC.

J is TRBJ1-1 and V is TRBV7-6, with 7 bases lining up with TRBD1. J was trimmed by 0 bases and V by 8 bases; bases with no gene match: 6. The CDR3 totals 14 residues. Germline loops: CDR1 SGHVS, CDR2 FNYEAQ. CDR3 DNA sequence: TGTGCCAGCTCCGACGGGACAGTGAACACTGAAGCTTTCTTT. It yields the protein CASSDGTVNTEAFF.

This rearrangement joins TRBV20-1 to TRBJ2-1; D remains unclear. Trimming cost V 2 bases and J 11 bases, with 10 bases left between them. The CDR3 runs to 11 residues. Germline V CDR1 and CDR2: DFQATT, SNEGSKA (reference sequence). The CDR3 sequence: CSARYYFQQFF. CDR3 nucleotide sequence: TGCAGTGCTAGATACTACTTTCAGCAGTTCTTC.

This chain links TRBV6-1 with TRBJ2-5; D is perhaps TRBD2 (6 bases). Germline CDR1 MNHNS, CDR2 SASEGT. The CDR3 covers 13 residues. V was clipped by 7 bases and J by 1 base, with 10 bases between them. The CDR3 DNA reads as TGTGCCAGCACCCGGGACTCCCAAGAGACCCAGTACTTC. This translates into CASTRDSQETQYF.

The chain couples TRBV9 to TRBJ2-3, with D uncertain. The germline V and J ends were trimmed by 6 bases and 6 bases, with 8 bases remaining between them. The CDR3 is made up of 11 amino acids. Germline V gene lookup returns CDR1 SGDLS and CDR2 YYNGEE. CDR3 sequence reads: CASNNGDTQYF. The CDR3 DNA reads TGTGCCAGCAATAACGGTGATACGCAGTATTTT.

The chain has TRBV6-5 and TRBJ2-6, with D perhaps TRBD1 (5 bases). Germline loops: CDR1 MNHEY, CDR2 SVGAGI. Trimming cost V 2 bases and J 0 bases, with 8 bases left between them. The CDR3 has 16 residues. CDR3 protein: CASSYTTGSGANVLTF. The CDR3 nucleotides are TGTGCCAGCAGTTACACCACAGGCTCTGGGGCCAACGTCCTGACTTTC.

V and J are TRBV4-2 and TRBJ2-7; TRBD2 aligns across 7 bases. Trimming removed 0 bases from V and 3 bases from J; junction bases left unmatched: 5. The CDR3 is 15 residues long. Germline assignment: CDR1 LGHNA and CDR2 YNFKEQ. Here the CDR3 DNA reads TGTGCCAGCAGCCAAGATCTAGCGGAGGGCTACGAGCAGTACTTC. Its translation: CASSQDLAEGYEQYF.

V gene TRBV5-4 combines with J gene TRBJ1-4; perhaps TRBD1 as D (6 bases). Germline V CDR1 and CDR2: SGHNT, YYREEE (reference sequence). V shed 4 bases and J shed 6 bases, with 22 bases lying between them. The CDR3 is made up of 17 amino acids. CDR3 nucleotide sequence: TGTGCCAGCAGCCTGCGGTCGGGGGCGGGAGTTGATGAAAAACTGTTTTTT. Its translation: CASSLRSGAGVDEKLFF. The full variable domain, rest sourced from reference TRBV5-4 and TRBJ1-4, is ETGVTQSPTHLIKTRGQQVTLRCSSQSGHNTVSWYQQALGQGPQFIFQYYREEENGRGNFPPRFSGLQFPNYSSELNVNALELDDSALYLCASSLRSGAGVDEKLFFGSGTQLSVL.

The V and J genes are TRBV6-5 and TRBJ2-5, with D maybe TRBD1 (6 bases). CDR1 is MNHEY and CDR2 is SVGAGI in the germline V gene. The CDR3 totals 13 residues. The V end lost 6 bases, the J end lost 5 bases, and 13 bases lay between the germline ends. The CDR3 spells CASRLGGRETQYF. The CDR3 region has the DNA TGTGCCAGCAGACTAGGGGGTCGGGAGACCCAGTACTTC.

This chain links TRBV2 with TRBJ1-3, with D perhaps matching TRBD1 (6 bases). The CDR3 spans 16 residues. The V gene lost 3 bases and the J gene lost 2 bases, with 14 bases spanning the gap. The germline gives CDR1 SNHLY, CDR2 FYNNEI. The chain's CDR3 is CASSEGWQGPGNTIYF. CDR3 sequence (DNA): TGTGCCAGCAGTGAGGGTTGGCAGGGGCCTGGAAACACCATATATTTT.

CDR3 sequence reads: CSVEAWEGVEGDTQYF. The CDR3 coding sequence is TGCAGCGTTGAAGCGTGGGAGGGCGTGGAGGGAGATACGCAGTATTTT. The gene calls are TRBV29-1 and TRBJ2-3, with 7 bases lining up with TRBD2. From germline, CDR1 is SQVTM and CDR2 ANQGSEA. V shed 1 base, J shed 5 bases, and the junction held 12 bases outside the gene matches. The CDR3 covers 16 residues.

The V call is TRBV15, the J call TRBJ2-3; 7 positions match TRBD1. This CDR3 is built from 16 residues. J gave up 1 base and V 0 bases, and 4 bases lay outside the gene matches. CDR1 and CDR2 (germline): LNHNV, YYDKDF (reference sequence). CDR3 residues: CATSRDRGGGTDTQYF. CDR3 nucleotides: TGTGCCACCAGCAGAGATCGAGGGGGCGGCACAGATACGCAGTATTTT.